This TCR beta chain came from a study of T-cell reconstitution after alpha-beta-depleted transplantation in children. The CDR3 covers 14 residues. The ends were cut back, 2 bases at V and 7 bases at J, with 9 bases in the middle. Germline lookup yields CDR1 MDHEN and CDR2 SYDVKM. The authors prepared the TCRbeta library with unique molecular identifiers. TCRdb called the PCR reads again in MiXCR, with one record for every CDR3 protein. The sample lists 73,000 or so distinct CDR3 sequences, roughly 4.5% occurring once. Many counts were recorded for this clonotype. Its antigen is still unknown. Findings of the study overall: The main origin of T-cell counts and diversity one year after transplant was newly produced T cells. Expanded graft clones, several hundred of them, were reportedly the source of alpha-beta T cells about two months after transplant. TCRbeta diversity was high at day 60 in some patients (a result of surviving recipient T cells and thymic progenitors).

The sequenced sample was PBMCs, mostly from graft donor cells, obtained 180 days after TCRalphabeta/CD19-depleted stem cell transplant. This receptor was taken from a boy under two years old who had a stem cell transplant for acute myeloid leukemia, so the T cells may come from the graft donor. The V gene is TRBV28, the J gene TRBJ1-6; D is uncertain. The CDR3 coding sequence is TGTGCCAGCAGTTTAGAAGGGAACAATTCACCCCTCCACTTT. It specifies CASSLEGNNSPLHF.